This TCR beta chain was obtained from a study of blood T cells in healthy people across ages. Those donating, healthy Caucasian individuals from Russia, were aged about 6 to 95. Germline lookup yields CDR1 MGHDK and CDR2 SYGVNS. This CDR3 is built from 13 residues. Trimming removed 6 bases from V and 1 base from J, with 6 bases in between. Study-level points and caveats: Roughly linearly, TCR beta diversity per million T cells fell as age increased. Estimates drawn from one million T cells were deemed to understate diversity.

Combining a sample-barcoded 5' primer with a J-beta primer mix, a second PCR ran for roughly 6 to 12 cycles. Researchers report that each sample yielded at least 2.5 million CDR3-containing paired-end reads. TCRdb used MiXCR to reprocess the 5' RACE reads, holding one entry per CDR3 protein. The sample contains some 1.4 million distinct CDR3 sequences, 42% of which appear only once. In this sample, this clonotype turned up many times. Its antigen is still unknown. V usage is TRBV25-1 and J usage is TRBJ2-2; D gene uncertain. This clonotype originated in a woman between 18 and 30 years old in good health. The material sequenced was blood. Written as DNA, the CDR3 is TGTGCCAGCAGCCCGGGGAACACCGGGGAGCTGTTTTTT. This codes for CASSPGNTGELFF.